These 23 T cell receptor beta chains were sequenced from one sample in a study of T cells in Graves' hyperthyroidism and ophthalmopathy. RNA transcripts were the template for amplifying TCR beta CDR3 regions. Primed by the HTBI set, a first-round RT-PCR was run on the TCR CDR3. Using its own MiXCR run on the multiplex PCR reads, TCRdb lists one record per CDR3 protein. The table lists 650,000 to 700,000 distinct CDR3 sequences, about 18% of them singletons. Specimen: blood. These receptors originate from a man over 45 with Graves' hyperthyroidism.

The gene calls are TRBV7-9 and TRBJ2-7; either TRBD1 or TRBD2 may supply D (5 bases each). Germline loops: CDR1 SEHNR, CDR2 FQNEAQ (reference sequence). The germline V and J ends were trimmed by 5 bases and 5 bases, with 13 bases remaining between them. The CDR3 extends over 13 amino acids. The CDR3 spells CASSEGPRNEQYF. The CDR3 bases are TGTGCCAGCAGCGAGGGACCGCGGAACGAGCAGTACTTC. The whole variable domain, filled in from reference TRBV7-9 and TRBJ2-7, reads DTGVSQNPRHKITKRGQNVTFRCDPISEHNRLYWYRQTLGQGPEFLTYFQNEAQLEKSRLLSDRFSAERPKGSFSTLEIQRTEQGDSAMYLCASSEGPRNEQYFGPGTRLTVT.

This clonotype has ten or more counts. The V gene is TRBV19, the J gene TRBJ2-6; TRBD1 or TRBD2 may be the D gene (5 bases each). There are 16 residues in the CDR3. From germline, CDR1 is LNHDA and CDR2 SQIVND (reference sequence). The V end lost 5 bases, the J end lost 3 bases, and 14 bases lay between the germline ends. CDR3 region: CASSLRGTDGANVLTF. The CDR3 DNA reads TGTGCCAGTAGTCTCCGAGGGACCGATGGGGCCAACGTCCTGACTTTC.

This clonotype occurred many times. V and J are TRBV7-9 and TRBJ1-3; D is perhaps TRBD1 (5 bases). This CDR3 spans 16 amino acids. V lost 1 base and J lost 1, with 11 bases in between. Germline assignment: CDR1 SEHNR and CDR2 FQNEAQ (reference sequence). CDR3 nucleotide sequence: TGTGCCAGCAGCTTAGAGTTTGGGGGATCTGGAAACACCATATATTTT. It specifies CASSLEFGGSGNTIYF.

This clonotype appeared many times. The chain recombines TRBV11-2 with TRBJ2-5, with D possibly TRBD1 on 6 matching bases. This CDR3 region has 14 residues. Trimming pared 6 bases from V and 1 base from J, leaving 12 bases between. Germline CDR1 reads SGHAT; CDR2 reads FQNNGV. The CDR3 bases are TGTGCCAGCAGTGTGGACAGTTTCCAAGAGACCCAGTACTTC. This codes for CASSVDSFQETQYF.

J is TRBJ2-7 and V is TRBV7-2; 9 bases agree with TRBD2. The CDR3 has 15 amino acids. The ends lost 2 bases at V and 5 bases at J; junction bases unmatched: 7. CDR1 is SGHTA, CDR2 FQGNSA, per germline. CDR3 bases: TGTGCCAGCAGCTTATGGGTAGCGGGAGTAAACGAGCAGTACTTC. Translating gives CASSLWVAGVNEQYF.

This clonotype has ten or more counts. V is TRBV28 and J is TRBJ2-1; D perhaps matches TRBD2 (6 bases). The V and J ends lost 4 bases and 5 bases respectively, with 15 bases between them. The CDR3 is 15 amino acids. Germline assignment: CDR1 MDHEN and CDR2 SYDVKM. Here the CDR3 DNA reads TGTGCCAGCAGTTCCCCCACGGCGGGAAACAATGAGCAGTTCTTC. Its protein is CASSSPTAGNNEQFF.

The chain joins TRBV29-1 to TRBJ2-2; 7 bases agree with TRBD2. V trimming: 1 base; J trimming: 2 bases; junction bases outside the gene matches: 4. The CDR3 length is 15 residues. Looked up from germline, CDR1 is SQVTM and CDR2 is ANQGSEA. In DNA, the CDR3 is TGCAGCGTTGAAGGTGGACTAGAAAACACCGGGGAGCTGTTTTTT. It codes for CSVEGGLENTGELFF.

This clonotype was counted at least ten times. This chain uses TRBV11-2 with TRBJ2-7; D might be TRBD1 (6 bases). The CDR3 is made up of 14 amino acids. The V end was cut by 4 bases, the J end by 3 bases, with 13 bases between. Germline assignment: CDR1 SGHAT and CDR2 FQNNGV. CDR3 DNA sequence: TGTGCCAGCAGCTCCACCGCACAGGGCTACGAGCAGTACTTC. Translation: CASSSTAQGYEQYF.

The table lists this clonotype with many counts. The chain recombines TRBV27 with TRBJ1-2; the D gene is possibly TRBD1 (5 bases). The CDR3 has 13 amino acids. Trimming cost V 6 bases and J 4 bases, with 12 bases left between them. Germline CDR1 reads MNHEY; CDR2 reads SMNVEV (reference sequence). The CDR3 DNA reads TGTGCCAGCAGCGCGGGACGGCCCTATGGCTACACCTTC. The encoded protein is CASSAGRPYGYTF.

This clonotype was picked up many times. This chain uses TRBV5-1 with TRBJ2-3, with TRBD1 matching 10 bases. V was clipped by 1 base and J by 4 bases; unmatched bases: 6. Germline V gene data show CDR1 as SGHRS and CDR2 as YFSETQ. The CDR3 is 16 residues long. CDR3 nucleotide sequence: TGCGCCAGCAGCTTGAGTGGGACAGGGGTTCCAGATACGCAGTATTTT. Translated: CASSLSGTGVPDTQYF.

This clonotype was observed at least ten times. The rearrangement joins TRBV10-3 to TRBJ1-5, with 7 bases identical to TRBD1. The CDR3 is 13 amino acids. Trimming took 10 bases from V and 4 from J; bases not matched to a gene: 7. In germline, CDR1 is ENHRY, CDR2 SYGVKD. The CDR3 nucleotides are TGTGCCAGCCTGGGACAGCCTAATCAGCCCCAGCATTTT. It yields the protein CASLGQPNQPQHF.

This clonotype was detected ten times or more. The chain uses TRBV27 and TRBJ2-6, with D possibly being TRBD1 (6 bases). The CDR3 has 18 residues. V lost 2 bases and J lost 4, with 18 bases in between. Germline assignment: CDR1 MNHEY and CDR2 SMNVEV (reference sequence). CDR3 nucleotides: TGTGCCAGCAGTTTAAATTGGCAGGGGTCTGCCGGGGCCAACGTCCTGACTTTC. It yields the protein CASSLNWQGSAGANVLTF. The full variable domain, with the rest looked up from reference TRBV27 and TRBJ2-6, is EAQVTQNPRYLITVTGKKLTVTCSQNMNHEYMSWYRQDPGLGLRQIYYSMNVEVTDKGDVPEGYKVSRKEKRNFPLILESPSPNQTSLYFCASSLNWQGSAGANVLTFGAGSRLTVL.

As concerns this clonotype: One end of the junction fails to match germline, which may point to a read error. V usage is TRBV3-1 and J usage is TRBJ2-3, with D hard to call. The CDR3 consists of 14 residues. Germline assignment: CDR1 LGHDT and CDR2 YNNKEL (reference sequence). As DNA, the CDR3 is TGTGTCAGCACCTCCATCCTTGGCACAGATACGCAGTATTTT. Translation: CVSTSILGTDTQYF.

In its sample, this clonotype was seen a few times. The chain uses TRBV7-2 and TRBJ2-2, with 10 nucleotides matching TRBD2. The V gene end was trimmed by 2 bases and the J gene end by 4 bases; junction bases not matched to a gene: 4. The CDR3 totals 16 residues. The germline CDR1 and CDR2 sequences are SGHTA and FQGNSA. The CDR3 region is CASSLRSGRGTGELFF. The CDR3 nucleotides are TGTGCCAGCAGCTTAAGAAGCGGGAGGGGCACCGGGGAGCTGTTTTTT.

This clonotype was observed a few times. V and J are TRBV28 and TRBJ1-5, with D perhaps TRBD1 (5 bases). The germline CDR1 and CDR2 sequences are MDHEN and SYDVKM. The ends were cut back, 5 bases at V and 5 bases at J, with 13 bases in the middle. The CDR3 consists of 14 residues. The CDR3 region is CASSPPWDHQPQHF. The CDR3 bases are TGTGCCAGCAGTCCACCATGGGACCATCAGCCCCAGCATTTT.

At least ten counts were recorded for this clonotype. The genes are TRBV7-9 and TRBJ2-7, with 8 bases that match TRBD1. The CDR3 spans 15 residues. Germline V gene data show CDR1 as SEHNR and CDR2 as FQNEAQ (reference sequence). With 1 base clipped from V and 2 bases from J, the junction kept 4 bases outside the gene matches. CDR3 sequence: CASSLGTGPTYEQYF. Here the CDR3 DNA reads TGTGCCAGCAGCTTAGGGACAGGGCCTACCTACGAGCAGTACTTC.

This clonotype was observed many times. CDR3: CASSLRSTSADTQYF. CDR3 nucleotide sequence: TGTGCCAGCAGTTTAAGGTCGACCAGCGCAGATACGCAGTATTTT. The V and J genes are TRBV27 and TRBJ2-3; no clear D gene. The CDR3 consists of 15 residues. Trimming removed 2 bases at V and 4 bases at J, with 13 bases between. CDR1 is MNHEY and CDR2 is SMNVEV in the germline V gene (reference sequence).

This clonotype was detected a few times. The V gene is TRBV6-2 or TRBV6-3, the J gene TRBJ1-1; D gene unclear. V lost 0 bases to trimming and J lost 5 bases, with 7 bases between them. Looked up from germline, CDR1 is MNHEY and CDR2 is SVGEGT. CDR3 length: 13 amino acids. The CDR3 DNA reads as TGTGCCAGCAGTTACTCTCTGGAAACTGAAGCTTTCTTT. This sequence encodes CASSYSLETEAFF.

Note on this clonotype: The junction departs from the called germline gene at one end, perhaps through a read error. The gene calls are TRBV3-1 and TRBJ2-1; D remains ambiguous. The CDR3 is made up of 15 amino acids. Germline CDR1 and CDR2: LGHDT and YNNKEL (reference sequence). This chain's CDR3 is CTSSQMGHPSNEQFF. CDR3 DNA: TGTACCAGCAGCCAGATGGGTCATCCTAGCAATGAGCAGTTCTTC.

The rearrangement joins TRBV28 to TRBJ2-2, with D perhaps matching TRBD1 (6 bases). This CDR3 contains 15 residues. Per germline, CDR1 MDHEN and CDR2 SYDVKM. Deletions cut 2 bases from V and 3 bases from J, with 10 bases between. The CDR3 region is CASSLHRADTGELFF. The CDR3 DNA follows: TGTGCCAGCAGTTTACACAGGGCGGACACCGGGGAGCTGTTTTTT.

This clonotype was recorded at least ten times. In nucleotides, the CDR3 is TGTGCCAGCAGTCTTAACAGGGGGTACACCGGGGAGCTGTTTTTT. This codes for CASSLNRGYTGELFF. The rearrangement joins TRBV27 to TRBJ2-2; 8 bases are a match to TRBD1. The germline V gene encodes CDR1 MNHEY and CDR2 SMNVEV (reference sequence). J gave up 3 bases and V 5 bases, and 5 bases lay outside the gene matches. The CDR3 is 15 residues long.

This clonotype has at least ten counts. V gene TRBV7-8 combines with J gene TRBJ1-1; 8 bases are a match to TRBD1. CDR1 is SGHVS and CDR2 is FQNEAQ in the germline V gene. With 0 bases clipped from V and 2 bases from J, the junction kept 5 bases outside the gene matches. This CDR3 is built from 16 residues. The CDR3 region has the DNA TGTGCCAGCAGCTTAGCGGATGGACAGGGCAACACTGAAGCTTTCTTT. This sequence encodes CASSLADGQGNTEAFF.

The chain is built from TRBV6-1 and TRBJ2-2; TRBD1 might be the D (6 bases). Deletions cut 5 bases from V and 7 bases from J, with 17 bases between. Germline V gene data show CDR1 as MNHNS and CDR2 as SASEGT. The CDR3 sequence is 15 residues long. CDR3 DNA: TGTGCCAGCAGTTCCCCAGGGGAAATAGGCGGGGAGCTGTTTTTT. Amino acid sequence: CASSSPGEIGGELFF.